This T cell receptor beta chain was captured by sequencing in a study of T cell responses to AZD1222 COVID-19 vaccine. Assay used: immunoSEQ multiplex PCR; TCRdb lists only in-frame clones, some missing. The sample carries fewer than 65,000 clones, approximately 80% recorded once. V was pared by 1 base and J by 5 bases, with 6 bases of the junction left unmatched. Germline V lookup: CDR1 LNHDA, CDR2 SQIVND (reference sequence). The CDR3 is 16 residues long. About this clone: Its antigen remains unidentified.

Study results and caveats: Spike-specific TCRs gained breadth and depth after people received two AZD1222 doses. Repertoire collection took place solely once the T cell response had peaked. As reported, nearly half of all spike-specific TCRs target variant regions that are unmutated.

The sample was peripheral blood, taken on day 0 of AZD1222 vaccination. This sequence was found in an adult in good health. The rearrangement uses TRBV19 and TRBJ1-5; TRBD1 aligns across 9 bases. The CDR3 loop reads CASSIGDRENDQPQHF. CDR3 DNA: TGTGCCAGTAGTATAGGGGACAGGGAAAACGATCAGCCCCAGCATTTT.